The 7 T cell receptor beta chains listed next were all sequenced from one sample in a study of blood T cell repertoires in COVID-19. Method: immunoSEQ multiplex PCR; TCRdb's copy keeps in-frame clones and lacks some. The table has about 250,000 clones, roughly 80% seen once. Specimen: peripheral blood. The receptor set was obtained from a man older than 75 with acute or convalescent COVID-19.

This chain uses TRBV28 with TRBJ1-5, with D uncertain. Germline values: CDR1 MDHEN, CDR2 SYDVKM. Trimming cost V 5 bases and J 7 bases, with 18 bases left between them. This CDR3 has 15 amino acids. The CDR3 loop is CASSNAGIYAQPQHF. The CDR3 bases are TGTGCCAGCAGTAACGCGGGGATTTACGCCCAGCCCCAGCATTTT.

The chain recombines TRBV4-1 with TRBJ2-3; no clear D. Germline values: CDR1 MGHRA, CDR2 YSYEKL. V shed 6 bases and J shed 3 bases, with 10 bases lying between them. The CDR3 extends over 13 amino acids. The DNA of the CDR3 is TGCGCCAGCAGGACCTCCGGGACAGATACGCAGTATTTT. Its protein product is CASRTSGTDTQYF.

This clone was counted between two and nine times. The chain's CDR3 is CAWSRSYGYTF. In DNA form, the CDR3 reads TGTGCCTGGAGCAGGTCATATGGCTACACCTTC. The chain is built from TRBV30 and TRBJ1-2, with D unclear. The CDR3 is made up of 11 amino acids. Germline V gives CDR1 GTSNPN, CDR2 SVGIG (reference sequence). V was shortened by 3 bases and J by 5 bases, with 7 bases between the two germline ends.

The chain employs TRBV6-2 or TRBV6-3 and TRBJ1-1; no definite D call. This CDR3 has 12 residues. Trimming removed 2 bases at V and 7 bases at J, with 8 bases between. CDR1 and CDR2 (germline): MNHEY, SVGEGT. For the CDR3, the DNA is TGTGCCAGCAGTTACGAAGGAGATGAAGCTTTCTTT. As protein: CASSYEGDEAFF.

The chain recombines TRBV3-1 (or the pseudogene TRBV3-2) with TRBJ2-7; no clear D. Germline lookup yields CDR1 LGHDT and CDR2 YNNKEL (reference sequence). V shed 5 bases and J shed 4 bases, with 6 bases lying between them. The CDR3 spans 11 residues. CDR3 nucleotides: TGTGCCAGCAGCTACGGGTACGAGCAGTACTTC. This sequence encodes CASSYGYEQYF.

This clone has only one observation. The CDR3 is CASSPQGIQGDTQYF. The CDR3 coding sequence is TGTGCCAGCAGCCCCCAGGGGATCCAGGGAGATACGCAGTATTTT. The genes are TRBV6-2 or TRBV6-3 and TRBJ2-3; D might be TRBD1 (6 bases). CDR1 and CDR2 (germline): MNHEY, SVGEGT. Trimming pared 6 bases from V and 5 bases from J, leaving 18 bases between. The CDR3 runs to 15 residues.

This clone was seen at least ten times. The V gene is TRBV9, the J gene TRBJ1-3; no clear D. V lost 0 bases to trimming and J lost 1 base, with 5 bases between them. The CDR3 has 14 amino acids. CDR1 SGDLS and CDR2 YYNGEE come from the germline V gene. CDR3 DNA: TGTGCCAGCAGCGTAGGTATTTCTGGAAACACCATATATTTT. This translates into CASSVGISGNTIYF.